This T cell receptor beta chain was sequenced in a study of cytomegalovirus exposure and HLA in healthy donors. This clone was recorded only once. This PCR relied on a set of 60 Vbeta primers and 13 Jbeta primers. Profiled with immunoSEQ multiplex PCR; TCRdb holds only in-frame clones, not every one. The sample comprises about 280,000 clones, around 90% of which are singletons, and about 2.3% rests with the top ten. The source is a woman aged 18 to 35 in good health and CMV-seronegative. Sequencing was done on a sample of PBMCs.

CDR3 protein: CASSLTGRRPNEKLFF. CDR3 DNA: TGTGCCAGCAGCTTAACGGGGAGGCGGCCTAATGAAAAACTGTTTTTT. The chain links TRBV7-9 to TRBJ1-4; D uncertain. From germline, CDR1 is SEHNR and CDR2 FQNEAQ (reference sequence). V shed 2 bases and J shed 3 bases, with 13 bases lying between them. This CDR3 is built from 16 residues.